The 10 T cell receptor beta chains below were found in one sample sequenced in a study of beta chain features in type 1 diabetes. Since all of the isolated RNA was reverse transcribed, expressed TCRB transcripts were what got sequenced. Clones were sequenced by immunoSEQ multiplex PCR, and TCRdb holds only the in-frame ones, with some missing. The table records about 210,000 clones, under 13% of them present only once. Source material: central memory CD4+ T cells from blood. These receptors all stem from a man aged 18 to 29 in good health.

This clone was counted many times. This chain uses TRBV30 with TRBJ2-5, with D tentatively TRBD2 (6 bases). Germline-derived CDR1 and CDR2 are GTSNPN and SVGIG (reference sequence). The CDR3 has 15 residues. V gave up 3 bases and J gave up 2 bases, with 16 bases separating them. The CDR3 region has the DNA TGTGCCTGGAGGAGACTGTTAGCGGCTCAAGAGACCCAGTACTTC. Its translation: CAWRRLLAAQETQYF.

The chain is built from TRBV7-2 and TRBJ1-2; D not resolved. The germline V gene has CDR1 SGHTA and CDR2 FQGNSA. Trimming left V 1 base short and J 4 bases short, with 16 bases between. The CDR3 contains 16 residues. The CDR3 reads CASSLGSGSLAYGYTF. In DNA form, the CDR3 reads TGTGCCAGCAGCTTAGGGAGCGGCAGCCTGGCCTATGGCTACACCTTC.

This clone was detected only a few times. This chain uses TRBV7-9 with TRBJ1-2, with 7 bases matching TRBD1. With 5 bases clipped from V and 4 bases from J, the junction kept 7 bases outside the gene matches. The CDR3 spans 14 residues. Per the germline V gene, CDR1 is SEHNR and CDR2 is FQNEAQ (reference sequence). CDR3 protein: CASSPRQGVYGYTF. In DNA form, the CDR3 reads TGTGCCAGCAGCCCACGACAGGGAGTCTATGGCTACACCTTC.

This clone came up a few times. The chain has TRBV15 and TRBJ1-1, with a possible D match to TRBD1 (5 bases). The CDR3 length is 13 residues. Deletions cut 8 bases from V and 2 bases from J, with 12 bases between. Germline V CDR1 and CDR2: LNHNV, YYDKDF (reference sequence). CDR3 sequence: CATQFGGNTEAFF. Here the CDR3 DNA reads TGTGCCACCCAATTCGGGGGTAACACTGAAGCTTTCTTT.

The chain employs TRBV27 and TRBJ2-5; 7 nucleotides match TRBD1. TRBJ2-7 matches the DNA end more closely, so the J call is doubtful. CDR3 size: 18 residues. Germline CDR1 MNHEY, CDR2 SMNVEV (reference sequence). CDR3 in DNA: TGTGCCAGCAGTTTGAGGCTCCGTTGGGACAGCAATCCCTACGAGCAGTACTTC. Translation gives CASSLRLRWDSNPYEQYF.

This clone has only a few counts. The V gene is TRBV7-2, the J gene TRBJ2-2; D may be TRBD2 (5 bases). The V gene lost 1 base and the J gene lost 6 bases, with 15 bases spanning the gap. CDR1 is SGHTA and CDR2 is FQGNSA in the germline V gene. This CDR3 comprises 16 residues. CDR3 nucleotide sequence: TGTGCCAGCAGCTTAGGCATTACGGGGAAAGCCGGGGAGCTGTTTTTT. This encodes CASSLGITGKAGELFF.

This clone was recorded a few times. The V gene is TRBV5-4, the J gene TRBJ2-4; the D gene is possibly TRBD2 (6 bases). The germline V and J ends were trimmed by 4 bases and 0 bases, with 14 bases remaining between them. CDR3 length: 16 amino acids. The germline V gene encodes CDR1 SGHNT and CDR2 YYREEE (reference sequence). The CDR3: CASSNYQGLAKNIQYF. In nucleotides, the CDR3 is TGTGCCAGCAGCAATTACCAGGGACTAGCCAAAAACATTCAGTACTTC.

The chain employs TRBV27 and TRBJ2-7; either TRBD1 or TRBD2 may fit D (6 bases each). Trimming left V 0 bases short and J 5 bases short, with 11 bases between. Germline loops: CDR1 MNHEY, CDR2 SMNVEV (reference sequence). The CDR3 is 14 residues long. CDR3 DNA sequence: TGTGCCAGCAGTTTATCAAGGGGGAGGAACGAGCAGTACTTC. It translates to CASSLSRGRNEQYF.

This clone was seen ten or more times. The chain uses TRBV30 and TRBJ2-7; 7 bases match TRBD2. Losses at the gene ends were 5 bases for V and 3 bases for J; bases not matched to a gene: 10. The CDR3 covers 14 residues. Germline CDR1 is GTSNPN and CDR2 is SVGIG (reference sequence). DNA for the CDR3: TGTGCCTGGCACGTCCCGGGCGGGAGCTACGAGCAGTACTTC. Encoded protein: CAWHVPGGSYEQYF.

This rearrangement joins TRBV6-6 to TRBJ2-3, with 7 bases fitting TRBD1. The junction had 4 bases not matched to a gene; V was cut back by 10 bases and J by 0 bases. Germline-derived CDR1 and CDR2 are MNHNY and SVGAGI (reference sequence). The CDR3 is 13 residues long. The CDR3 protein is CATQTGSTDTQYF. CDR3 nucleotides: TGTGCCACCCAGACAGGGAGCACAGATACGCAGTATTTT.